A single T cell receptor (beta chain) is shown here with its context. The table lists this clonotype with many counts. Its antigen is unknown. No base quality values were provided; no much bigger clone lies one nucleotide off. Cut back by 1 base and 8 bases, the V and J ends lie 6 bases apart. There are 12 amino acids in the CDR3, from cysteine to phenylalanine inclusive. The only DNA kept is the CDR3, 36 bases in frame from the first base. cDNA synthesis used template-switch 5'RACE with a primer carrying a 10-nucleotide random unique molecular identifier tagging each TCR transcript. Over 190 million TCR-beta sequences, covering 15-18 subjects, were produced in each sequencing run. The RNeasy kit was used to extract total RNA. Using the KAPA Real-time Library Amplification kit, TCR-beta VDJ regions were amplified with primers for the TCR constant region and the 5'RACE anchor. Sample indexes and Illumina adaptors were added in a first PCR, after which library yield was increased in a second PCR. After purification with Ampure beads, the TCR product of roughly 650 bp was size-selected on a 2% E-gel SizeSelection system. Before pooling, library quality was checked on a Bioanalyzer, concentration was measured with Qubit, and libraries were quantified with the Kapa Library Quantification kit. Paired-end 2 x 150 bp sequencing of the libraries was performed on an Illumina HiSeq 2500. To increase sequence diversity, roughly 24-31% phiX was spiked into each library pool. In the source study's methods: Quality-filtered reads were processed with the UMI-based MiGEC pipeline, which removed over 75% of raw TCR sequences during error correction. IMGT germline references were used for alignment of VDJ genes, and clonotypes were defined by a unique CDR3 amino acid sequence together with V-J genes. Clonal expansion, Shannon diversity and CDR3 relatedness were evaluated with VDJtools (CalcPairwiseDistances, ClusterSamples), while phylogenetic trees were built in CLCbio workbench. Clones with at least 8 unique UMIs were defined as expanded, with this threshold being based on coefficient-of-variation modelling across technical triplicates. In-frame beta chains were kept once TCRdb had trimmed the public reads at Q25 with fastp and called clones with MiXCR. Rows are unified per CDR3 protein, each entry keeping the most common DNA and genes. The V and J calls here are based on TCRdb, not the publication. The sample includes approximately 60,000 distinct CDR3 sequences, with under 4.5% observed a single time. The ten biggest clones cover more than 2.5% of the sample.

This entry comes from a study of neurological immune-mediated disorders (dated by TCRdb to between 2018 and 2020). A note on the overall study: Of the approximately 34 multiple sclerosis patients, 31 had relapsing-remitting MS and 3 had secondary progressive MS. Alongside PBMC samples, the set of approximately 100 TCR-beta libraries contained longitudinal samples, technical triplicates, and paired CD4+ and CD8+ T-cell subsets that had been sorted. The cohort comprised 68 subjects: 14 HAM/TSP patients, some 34 multiple sclerosis patients and around 20 healthy controls. The study compared peripheral blood TCR-beta repertoires of HTLV-I-associated myelopathy (HAM/TSP) patients, multiple sclerosis patients and healthy controls using UMI-based sequencing.

What the research found in general, with its limitations: TCR clonal expansion was highest in HAM/TSP patients and lowest in MS patients, with MS patients falling below even healthy controls. The MS cluster was not associated with any clinical or MRI features, and the authors stated that larger cohorts are needed. Repertoires from 18 of 34 MS patients were grouped by phylogenetic analysis into a cluster of related CDR3 sequences, suggesting a possible repertoire-level signature. No identical CDR3 amino acid sequences were found to be shared among expanded clones across subjects, suggesting that TCR-beta repertoires were private in all groups.

Unsorted PBMC libraries were generated from 2 million PBMCs stored in RNAlater at -80 °C until RNA extraction. The multiple sclerosis patients were enrolled in a US clinical protocol that evaluated disease progression with magnetic resonance imaging. Peripheral blood was subjected to Ficoll-Hypaque density gradient centrifugation to isolate PBMCs, which were then cryopreserved in liquid nitrogen. The TCR was taken from a woman aged 25-40 years with multiple sclerosis. Sample: PBMCs. The rearrangement combines TRBV12-3 or TRBV12-4 with TRBJ2-1, with an unclear D gene assignment. The DNA sequence is given as TGTGCCAGCAGTTTAGGGGTTTATGAGCAGTTCTTC. It codes for CASSLGVYEQFF.